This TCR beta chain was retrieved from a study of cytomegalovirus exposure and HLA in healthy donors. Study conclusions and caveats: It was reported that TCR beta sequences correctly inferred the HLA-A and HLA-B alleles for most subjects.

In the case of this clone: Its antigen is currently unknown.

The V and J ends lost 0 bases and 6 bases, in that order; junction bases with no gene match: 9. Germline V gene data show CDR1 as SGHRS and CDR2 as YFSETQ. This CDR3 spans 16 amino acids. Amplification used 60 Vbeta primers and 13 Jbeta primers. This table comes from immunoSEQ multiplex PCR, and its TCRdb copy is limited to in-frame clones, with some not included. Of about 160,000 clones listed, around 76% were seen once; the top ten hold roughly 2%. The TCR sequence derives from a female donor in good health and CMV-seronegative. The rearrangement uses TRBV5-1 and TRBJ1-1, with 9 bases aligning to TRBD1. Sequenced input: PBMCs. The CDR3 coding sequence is TGCGCCAGCAGCTTGGAAGGGACAGGGAGAGGGGCTGAAGCTTTCTTT. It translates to CASSLEGTGRGAEAFF. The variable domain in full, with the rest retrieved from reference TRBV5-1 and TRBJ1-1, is KAGVTQTPRYLIKTRGQQVTLSCSPISGHRSVSWYQQTPGQGLQFLFEYFSETQRNKGNFPGRFSGRQFSNSRSEMNVSTLELGDSALYLCASSLEGTGRGAEAFFGQGTRLTVV.